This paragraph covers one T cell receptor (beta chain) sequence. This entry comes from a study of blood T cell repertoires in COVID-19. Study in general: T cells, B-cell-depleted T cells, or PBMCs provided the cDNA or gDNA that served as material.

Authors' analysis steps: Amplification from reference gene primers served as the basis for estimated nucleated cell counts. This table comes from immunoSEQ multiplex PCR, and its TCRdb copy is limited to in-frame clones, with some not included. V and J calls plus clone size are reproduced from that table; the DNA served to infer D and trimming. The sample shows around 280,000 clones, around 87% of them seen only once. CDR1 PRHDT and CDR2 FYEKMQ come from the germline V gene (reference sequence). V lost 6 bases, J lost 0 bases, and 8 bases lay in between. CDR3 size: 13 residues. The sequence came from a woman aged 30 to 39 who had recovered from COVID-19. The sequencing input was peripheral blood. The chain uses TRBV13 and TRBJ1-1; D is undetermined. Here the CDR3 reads CASSYRLNTEAFF. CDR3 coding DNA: TGTGCCAGCAGTTACAGACTGAACACTGAAGCTTTCTTT.